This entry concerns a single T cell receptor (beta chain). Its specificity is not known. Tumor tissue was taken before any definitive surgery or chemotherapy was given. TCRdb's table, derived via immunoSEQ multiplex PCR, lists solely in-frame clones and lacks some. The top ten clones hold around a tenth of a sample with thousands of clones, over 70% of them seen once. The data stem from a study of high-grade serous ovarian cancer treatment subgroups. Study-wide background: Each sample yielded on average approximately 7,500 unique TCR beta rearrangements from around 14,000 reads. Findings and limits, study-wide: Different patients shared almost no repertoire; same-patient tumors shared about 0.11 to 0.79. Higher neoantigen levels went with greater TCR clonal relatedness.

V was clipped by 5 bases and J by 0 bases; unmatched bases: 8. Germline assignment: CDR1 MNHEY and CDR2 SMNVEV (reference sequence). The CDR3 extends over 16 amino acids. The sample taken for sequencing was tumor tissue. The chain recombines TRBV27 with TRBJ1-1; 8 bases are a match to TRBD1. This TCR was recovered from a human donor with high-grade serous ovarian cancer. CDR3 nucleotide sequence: TGTGCCAGCAGTCCGAGAGCAGGGGGCTTGAACACTGAAGCTTTCTTT. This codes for CASSPRAGGLNTEAFF.